A single sample is the source of the 5 T cell receptor beta chains below, sequenced in a study of OX40 agonist ivuxolimab in advanced cancers. The table came from immunoSEQ multiplex PCR; TCRdb's copy has only in-frame clones and leaves some out. The sample has tens of thousands of clones; about nine tenths are singletons. This specimen was CD4+ or CD8+ T cells sorted from blood, taken in a trial of the OX40 agonist ivuxolimab. These TCRs come from an adult with an advanced solid tumor such as melanoma, head and neck, liver or kidney cancer.

Of note for this clone: Other DNA sequences of this sample code for an identical CDR3. The CDR3 spells CASSWMGGEQYV. The CDR3 DNA sequence: TGTGCCAGTAGCTGGATGGGGGGCGAGCAGTACGTC. J is TRBJ2-7 and V is TRBV6-6; D is possibly TRBD2 (6 bases). This CDR3 region has 12 residues. The V and J ends lost 9 bases and 6 bases respectively, with 15 bases between them. The germline V gene encodes CDR1 MNHNY and CDR2 SVGAGI (reference sequence).

V gene TRBV7-8 combines with J gene TRBJ2-2; the match to TRBD2 covers 10 bases. The CDR3 contains 17 residues. CDR1 is SGHVS and CDR2 is FQNEAQ in the germline V gene. Unmatched junction bases numbered 7, after V lost 1 base and J lost 5 bases. The CDR3 is CASSLGILAGITGELFF. CDR3 nucleotide sequence: TGTGCCAGCAGCTTAGGGATACTAGCGGGGATAACCGGGGAGCTGTTTTTT.

The chain employs TRBV5-1 and TRBJ2-5; no clear D. Trimming removed 4 bases from V and 1 base from J, with 14 bases in between. The length of the CDR3 is 15 residues. Per germline, CDR1 SGHRS and CDR2 YFSETQ. CDR3 protein: CASSTGVGFQETQYF. CDR3 coding DNA: TGCGCCAGCAGCACTGGGGTGGGTTTCCAAGAGACCCAGTACTTC.

This clone was recorded once. The chain is built from TRBV9 and TRBJ2-3; D is possibly TRBD1 or TRBD2 (6 bases each). The V gene lost 4 bases and the J gene lost 5 bases, with 14 bases spanning the gap. Germline V lookup: CDR1 SGDLS, CDR2 YYNGEE. This CDR3 comprises 14 residues. CDR3 coding DNA: TGTGCCAGCAGCCCCCCGGGGGCTGGAGATACGCAGTATTTT. This sequence encodes CASSPPGAGDTQYF.

The chain couples TRBV28 to TRBJ1-4; 10 bases line up with TRBD1. Trimming at V came to 3 bases and at J to 1 base, leaving 5 bases not matched to a gene. Germline values: CDR1 MDHEN, CDR2 SYDVKM. This CDR3 contains 17 residues. Here the CDR3 reads CASSFNRDRGTNEKLFF. The CDR3 bases are TGTGCCAGCAGTTTCAACCGGGACAGGGGAACTAATGAAAAACTGTTTTTT.